This T cell receptor (beta chain) is drawn from a study of blood T cell repertoires in COVID-19. Sequencing was performed with immunoSEQ multiplex PCR; in TCRdb, only in-frame clones are kept and a portion is missing. The sample gives about 150,000 clones, about four fifths of which show up once; 10% to 15% is in the top ten. Germline CDR1 and CDR2: MRHNA and SNTAGT. V dropped 5 bases and J dropped 0 bases, with 14 bases sitting between them. The CDR3 length is 16 residues. The sequence derives from a man between 65 and 79 years old who had recovered from COVID-19. The chain carries TRBV6-4 and TRBJ2-1; no clear D gene. What was sequenced was peripheral blood. The CDR3 region is CASSQNSIRSYNEQFF. CDR3 DNA: TGTGCCAGCAGTCAAAATAGCATCCGCTCCTACAATGAGCAGTTCTTC.